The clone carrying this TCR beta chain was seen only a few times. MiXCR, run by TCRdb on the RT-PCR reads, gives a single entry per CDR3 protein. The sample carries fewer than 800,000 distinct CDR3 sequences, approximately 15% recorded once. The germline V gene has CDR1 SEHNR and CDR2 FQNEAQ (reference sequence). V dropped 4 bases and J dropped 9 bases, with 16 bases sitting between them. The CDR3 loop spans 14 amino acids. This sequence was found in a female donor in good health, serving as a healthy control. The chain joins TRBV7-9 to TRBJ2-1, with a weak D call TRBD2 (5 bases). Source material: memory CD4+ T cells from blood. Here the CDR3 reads CASSSQSDSIEQFF. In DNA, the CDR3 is TGTGCCAGCAGCTCACAGTCGGACTCAATTGAGCAGTTCTTC.